This T cell receptor (beta chain) was observed in a study of shared clonotypes between healthy human individuals. This CDR3 contains 14 residues. V gave up 2 bases and J gave up 1 base, with 5 bases separating them. CDR1 SGHAT and CDR2 FQDESV come from the germline V gene (reference sequence). Unsorted PBMC DNA went through sequencing on ten immunoSEQ deep assay plates. Source study methods: Without quality scores, immunoSEQ junctional reads could not be filtered like full-length reads. Data came from immunoSEQ multiplex PCR; TCRdb stores just in-frame clones and leaves some out. The D gene and trimming were derived from the DNA, and the V and J assignments and clone size from that table. This sample has 500,000 to 650,000 clones, with just over 75% found just once.

V gene TRBV11-1 combines with J gene TRBJ2-2, with no clear D. The TCR originated in a woman aged 40 to 55 in good health. Some clones in this sample may be carry-over from other donors' samples. Material: PBMCs. The CDR3 region has the DNA TGTGCCAGCAGCTTATTTCAGAACACCGGGGAGCTGTTTTTT. This encodes CASSLFQNTGELFF.